This entry concerns a single T cell receptor (beta chain). No antigen is known for it. The sample belongs to a study of T cell repertoires in cytomegalovirus infection. Study-wide points: Cumulative frequency of public TCR beta families picked out carriers of CMV plus the relevant HLA.

TCRdb reanalysed the reads using MiXCR and keeps one entry per CDR3 protein. Of 230,000 or so distinct CDR3 sequences in the sample, 35% to 40% are singletons; the top ten hold about 60%. Germline CDR1 GTSNPN, CDR2 SVGIG (reference sequence). Deletions cut 1 base from V and 1 base from J, with 17 bases between. There are 17 residues in the CDR3. The source is a human donor in good health (CMV status not recorded). Some clones in this sample may be carry-over from other donors' samples. V gene TRBV30 combines with J gene TRBJ2-4; D is unresolved. The source material was CD8+ T cells from cultured PBMCs, sampled from culture after CMV antigen stimulation. In nucleotides, the CDR3 is TGTGCCTGGAGTGCCCTTGGGCAGGAACGGGCCAAAAACATTCAGTACTTC. Translation gives CAWSALGQERAKNIQYF.